A selection of T cell receptor beta chains follows, all from one sample in a study of T cell changes during pregnancy in multiple sclerosis. Measured with immunoSEQ multiplex PCR; TCRdb has only the in-frame clones, and not every one. Among more than 50,000 clones listed, about 88% were seen once. Sequencing was performed on peripheral blood, taken in the first trimester of pregnancy. Receptors originate from a female donor in good health, enrolled as a control in a pregnancy study. Each CDR3 is given with its conserved first and last residue. D genes are given only for firm matches. Clone size is given for some rows only: seen once, a few or many times, or a class if the clone is expanded.

CDR3 DNA: TGTGCCAGCAGTGAATATCAACAAGGGAGGACTTTCTTT
CDR3 protein: CASSEYQQGRTFF
J gene: TRBJ1-1
clone size: .
V gene: TRBV25-1
D gene: .

CDR3 DNA: TGTGCCAGTAGTGGCGCAGGGAAGAATGAGCAGTTCTTC
CDR3 protein: CASSGAGKNEQFF
J gene: TRBJ2-1
clone size: .
V gene: TRBV19
D gene: .

CDR3 DNA: TGTGCCAGCAGCTTCCTCGGGACAGGGGGAGGAGAGACCCAGTACTTC
CDR3 protein: CASSFLGTGGGETQYF
J gene: TRBJ2-5
clone size: .
V gene: TRBV11-3
D gene: TRBD1

CDR3 DNA: TGTGCCAGCAGCGTATCAGCAGGGATTAATGAAAAACTGTTTTTT
CDR3 protein: CASSVSAGINEKLFF
J gene: TRBJ1-4
clone size: .
V gene: TRBV9
D gene: .

CDR3 DNA: TGTGCCAGCAGCTTAATCCGGGGACAGGGGAGCGTCAATCAGCCCCAGCATTTT
CDR3 protein: CASSLIRGQGSVNQPQHF
J gene: TRBJ1-5
clone size: .
V gene: TRBV7-3
D gene: TRBD1

CDR3 DNA: TGTGCCAGCAGTGGCCCTGGACATCCCCTCTATGGCTACACCTTC
CDR3 protein: CASSGPGHPLYGYTF
J gene: TRBJ1-2
clone size: .
V gene: TRBV25-1
D gene: .

CDR3 DNA: TGCGCCAGCAGCTCCGCCCCGGGACAGGGGGCCTACAATGAGCAGTTCTTC
CDR3 protein: CASSSAPGQGAYNEQFF
J gene: TRBJ2-1
clone size: few
V gene: TRBV5-1
D gene: TRBD1

CDR3 DNA: TGTGCCAGCAGCCCACAGGTGGACAGGGAGCAGTACTTC
CDR3 protein: CASSPQVDREQYF
J gene: TRBJ2-7
clone size: few
V gene: TRBV11-2
D gene: TRBD1

CDR3 DNA: TGTGCCAGCTCAACAACTAGCGGAAGGACAGATACGCAGTATTTT
CDR3 protein: CASSTTSGRTDTQYF
J gene: TRBJ2-3
clone size: .
V gene: TRBV18
D gene: TRBD2

CDR3 DNA: TGTGCCAGCAGCGGTCGTGTGGCTCTAGCGGGGAGGGACAATGAGCAGTTCTTC
CDR3 protein: CASSGRVALAGRDNEQFF
J gene: TRBJ2-1
clone size: .
V gene: TRBV5-6
D gene: TRBD2

CDR3 DNA: TGTGCCAGTAGTATAGCGGGTTCGTATGGCTACACCTTC
CDR3 protein: CASSIAGSYGYTF
J gene: TRBJ1-2
clone size: .
V gene: TRBV19
D gene: .

CDR3 DNA: TGTGCCAGTACCCATCACGGGTCCGGGGAGCTGTTTTTT
CDR3 protein: CASTHHGSGELFF
J gene: TRBJ2-2
clone size: .
V gene: TRBV19
D gene: .

CDR3 DNA: TGTGCCAGTAGCAATTCCTTGCGGGAAACTAATGAAAAACTGTTTTTT
CDR3 protein: CASSNSLRETNEKLFF
J gene: TRBJ1-4
clone size: .
V gene: TRBV19
D gene: .

CDR3 DNA: TGTGCCAGTAGGACATACAGGGGGCGGGGGTCAAGCAATCAGCCCCAGCATTTT
CDR3 protein: CASRTYRGRGSSNQPQHF
J gene: TRBJ1-5
clone size: .
V gene: TRBV19
D gene: TRBD1

CDR3 DNA: TGTGCCAGCAGCGTAGGGAAAGGGGGGAACACTGAAGCTTTCTTT
CDR3 protein: CASSVGKGGNTEAFF
J gene: TRBJ1-1
clone size: .
V gene: TRBV9
D gene: .

CDR3 DNA: TGTGCCAGCACGGACAGGGTTTGGGAGACCCAGTACTTC
CDR3 protein: CASTDRVWETQYF
J gene: TRBJ2-5
clone size: .
V gene: TRBV28
D gene: TRBD1

CDR3 DNA: TGTGCCAGCAGTCCCCGGATAGCGGGAGTTACCTACGAGCAGTACTTC
CDR3 protein: CASSPRIAGVTYEQYF
J gene: TRBJ2-7
clone size: .
V gene: TRBV27
D gene: TRBD2

CDR3 DNA: TGTGCCAGCAGTACAGATCTCGGCACCGGGGAGCTGTTTTTT
CDR3 protein: CASSTDLGTGELFF
J gene: TRBJ2-2
clone size: .
V gene: TRBV2
D gene: .

CDR3 DNA: TGTGCCAGCAGCTTGGTGGGACAGGGTGTTGGAAACACCATATATTTT
CDR3 protein: CASSLVGQGVGNTIYF
J gene: TRBJ1-3
clone size: .
V gene: TRBV5-5
D gene: TRBD1

CDR3 DNA: TGTGCCATCATGAGGACAGGGGCGGACACTGAAGCTTTCTTT
CDR3 protein: CAIMRTGADTEAFF
J gene: TRBJ1-1
clone size: .
V gene: TRBV10-3
D gene: TRBD1

CDR3 DNA: TGTGCCACCTCGCAGGGGTGGGAGACCCAGTACTTC
CDR3 protein: CATSQGWETQYF
J gene: TRBJ2-5
clone size: once
V gene: TRBV5-6
D gene: .

CDR3 DNA: TGCGCCAGCAGCCAAGAGACAGGGAAGGGCACTGAAGCTTTCTTT
CDR3 protein: CASSQETGKGTEAFF
J gene: TRBJ1-1
clone size: few
V gene: TRBV4-3
D gene: TRBD1

CDR3 DNA: TGTGCCAGTAGGGCAGGGGCCGGGGCCCAGCATTTT
CDR3 protein: CASRAGAGAQHF
J gene: TRBJ1-5
clone size: .
V gene: TRBV2
D gene: .

CDR3 DNA: TGTGCCATCAGTGAAAAGCGGGAGAACTACGAGCAGTACTTC
CDR3 protein: CAISEKRENYEQYF
J gene: TRBJ2-7
clone size: .
V gene: TRBV10-3
D gene: TRBD2

CDR3 DNA: TGTGCCAGCAGCTTCCCACCGGGAGGTGAGGCTTTCTTT
CDR3 protein: CASSFPPGGEAFF
J gene: TRBJ1-1
clone size: few
V gene: TRBV7-9
D gene: .

CDR3 DNA: TGTGCCAGCAGCCATGGACAGCCTCGCACAGATACGCAGTATTTT
CDR3 protein: CASSHGQPRTDTQYF
J gene: TRBJ2-3
clone size: .
V gene: TRBV7-2
D gene: .

CDR3 DNA: TGTGCCAGCAGCCTATTTCCACCCGGGACTAGCGGCTACGAGCAGTACTTC
CDR3 protein: CASSLFPPGTSGYEQYF
J gene: TRBJ2-7
clone size: .
V gene: TRBV14
D gene: TRBD2

CDR3 DNA: TGTGCCAGCAGCGTAGGAGGACAGGGGGCGTACGAGCAGTGCTTC
CDR3 protein: CASSVGGQGAYEQCF
J gene: TRBJ2-7
clone size: .
V gene: TRBV9
D gene: TRBD1

CDR3 DNA: TGTGCCAGCAGTCGGGGGGAAACCTCTGGAAACACCATATATTTT
CDR3 protein: CASSRGETSGNTIYF
J gene: TRBJ1-3
clone size: .
V gene: TRBV6-6
D gene: .

CDR3 DNA: TGCGCCAGCAGCCTCCGGACAGGGGGGGATCAGCCCCAGCATTTT
CDR3 protein: CASSLRTGGDQPQHF
J gene: TRBJ1-5
clone size: few
V gene: TRBV5-1
D gene: TRBD1

CDR3 DNA: TGTGCCAGCAGCTTAATCGCAGGGGACTATGGCTACACCTTC
CDR3 protein: CASSLIAGDYGYTF
J gene: TRBJ1-2
clone size: .
V gene: TRBV7-9
D gene: .

CDR3 DNA: TGTGCCAGCAGTTTATCGGGAGTCGACTATGGCTACACCTTC
CDR3 protein: CASSLSGVDYGYTF
J gene: TRBJ1-2
clone size: .
V gene: TRBV27
D gene: .

CDR3 DNA: TGTGCCAGCAGCCCGAACGACAGGGACCAGCCCCAGCATTTT
CDR3 protein: CASSPNDRDQPQHF
J gene: TRBJ1-5
clone size: .
V gene: TRBV7-8
D gene: TRBD1

CDR3 DNA: TGTGCCAGCAGCTTCGGGACTGTTTCTATCCAAGAGACCCAGTACTTC
CDR3 protein: CASSFGTVSIQETQYF
J gene: TRBJ2-5
clone size: .
V gene: TRBV11-2
D gene: .

CDR3 DNA: TGTGCCAGCAGCCAGGGAGCGGGACAGGGGGCTCTGAGAGCCGAGCAGTACTTC
CDR3 protein: CASSQGAGQGALRAEQYF
J gene: TRBJ2-7
clone size: .
V gene: TRBV7-2
D gene: TRBD1

CDR3 DNA: TGTGCCAGCAGCCACGGGGGAGGACACCCCAATCAGCCCCAGCATTTT
CDR3 protein: CASSHGGGHPNQPQHF
J gene: TRBJ1-5
clone size: .
V gene: TRBV7-9
D gene: .

CDR3 DNA: TGTGCCAGCAGTTATTTAGGGGCTGAAGCTTTCTTT
CDR3 protein: CASSYLGAEAFF
J gene: TRBJ1-1
clone size: .
V gene: TRBV6-5
D gene: .

CDR3 DNA: TGTGCCAGCAGCCCCTCGGGACAGGGGACTACGCAGTATTTT
CDR3 protein: CASSPSGQGTTQYF
J gene: TRBJ2-3
clone size: .
V gene: TRBV11-3
D gene: TRBD1

CDR3 DNA: TGTGCCAGCAGTTTCGACAGGGGAAACTATGGCTACACCTTC
CDR3 protein: CASSFDRGNYGYTF
J gene: TRBJ1-2
clone size: .
V gene: TRBV6-5
D gene: TRBD1

CDR3 DNA: TGCAGCGTTGAAGAGCAGGGGATTCGCTATGGCTACACCTTC
CDR3 protein: CSVEEQGIRYGYTF
J gene: TRBJ1-2
clone size: .
V gene: TRBV29-1
D gene: .

CDR3 DNA: TGTGCTAGTGGTTTACAGGGGTCTGAGGAAAAACTGTTTTTT
CDR3 protein: CASGLQGSEEKLFF
J gene: TRBJ1-4
clone size: .
V gene: TRBV12-5
D gene: TRBD1

CDR3 DNA: TGCAGCGTTGAGATCGACAGGGCCGCTGAAGCTTTCTTT
CDR3 protein: CSVEIDRAAEAFF
J gene: TRBJ1-1
clone size: .
V gene: TRBV29-1
D gene: TRBD1

CDR3 DNA: TGTGCCAGCAGTTTAAGTATCGGGGTGTTCTCCTACGAGCAGTACTTC
CDR3 protein: CASSLSIGVFSYEQYF
J gene: TRBJ2-7
clone size: .
V gene: TRBV27
D gene: .

CDR3 DNA: TGTGCCAGCAGCTTAGCCCCCTCGGGAGCGGGGGGGCCCCCGGGCACAGATACGCAGTATTTT
CDR3 protein: CASSLAPSGAGGPPGTDTQYF
J gene: TRBJ2-3
clone size: once
V gene: TRBV7-2
D gene: TRBD2

CDR3 DNA: TGCAGCGCCCTAACCCCAGGGGCGGACTATGGCTACACCTTC
CDR3 protein: CSALTPGADYGYTF
J gene: TRBJ1-2
clone size: .
V gene: TRBV29-1
D gene: .

CDR3 DNA: TGTGCCAGCAGTGCAGACAGGGGGAACACTGAAGCTTTCTTT
CDR3 protein: CASSADRGNTEAFF
J gene: TRBJ1-1
clone size: once
V gene: TRBV6-1
D gene: TRBD1

CDR3 DNA: TGCGCCAGCAGCCCCCACAGGGGCGAAGCCCACGGGGAGCTGTTTTTT
CDR3 protein: CASSPHRGEAHGELFF
J gene: TRBJ2-2
clone size: .
V gene: TRBV4-1
D gene: TRBD1

CDR3 DNA: TGTGCCAGCAGCTTGGCACAGGGGACCTATGGCTACACCTTC
CDR3 protein: CASSLAQGTYGYTF
J gene: TRBJ1-2
clone size: .
V gene: TRBV5-6
D gene: TRBD1